Listed below are T cell receptor beta chains from one sample, sequenced in a study of blood T cell repertoires in COVID-19. Profiled with immunoSEQ multiplex PCR; TCRdb holds only in-frame clones, not every one. The sample yields 15,000 to 20,000 clones, just over 90% seen once. Sequenced: peripheral blood. These TCRs come from a human donor in a cohort sampled during active COVID-19. Each CDR3 is given with its conserved first and last residue. The order of the fields is CDR3 protein, CDR3 DNA, clone size, V gene, D gene, J gene. The D gene is left open where the match is weak. Where a row states a size, it is once, few, many or the class of an expanded clone; other rows omit it.

CDR3aa: CASSLVGSGGLAKNIQYF
CDR3nt: TGTGCCAGCAGCTTGGTTGGTAGCGGGGGGTTAGCCAAAAACATTCAGTACTTC
abundance: NA
v_gene: TRBV5-6
d_gene: TRBD2
j_gene: TRBJ2-4

CDR3aa: CAIRTDGRGNYGYTF
CDR3nt: TGTGCCATCAGGACGGACGGGAGAGGTAACTATGGCTACACCTTC
abundance: few
v_gene: TRBV10-3
d_gene: NA
j_gene: TRBJ1-2

CDR3aa: CASIRHSAGALDTGELFF
CDR3nt: TGTGCCAGTATAAGACACTCAGCGGGGGCCCTCGACACCGGGGAGCTGTTTTTT
abundance: NA
v_gene: TRBV19
d_gene: TRBD2
j_gene: TRBJ2-2

CDR3aa: CASSLQRGGPPHNEQFF
CDR3nt: TGTGCCAGCAGCCTTCAACGGGGGGGCCCCCCCCACAATGAGCAGTTCTTC
abundance: NA
v_gene: TRBV21-1
d_gene: NA
j_gene: TRBJ2-1

CDR3aa: CASSYDRMNTEAFF
CDR3nt: TGTGCCAGCAGTTACGACAGGATGAACACTGAAGCTTTCTTT
abundance: NA
v_gene: TRBV6-5
d_gene: NA
j_gene: TRBJ1-1

CDR3aa: CAWSFDTSSPLHF
CDR3nt: TGTGCCTGGAGTTTCGACACGAGTTCACCCCTCCACTTT
abundance: NA
v_gene: TRBV30
d_gene: NA
j_gene: TRBJ1-6

CDR3aa: CSVDRVGHGYTF
CDR3nt: TGCAGCGTCGACAGGGTTGGTCATGGCTACACCTTC
abundance: NA
v_gene: TRBV29-1
d_gene: TRBD1
j_gene: TRBJ1-2

CDR3aa: CASSYRLAEYNEQFF
CDR3nt: TGTGCCAGCAGTTACCGACTAGCGGAGTACAATGAGCAGTTCTTC
abundance: once
v_gene: TRBV6-2/TRBV6-3
d_gene: TRBD2
j_gene: TRBJ2-1

CDR3aa: CATSDETSGTDTQYF
CDR3nt: TGTGCCACCAGTGATGAGACTAGCGGCACAGATACGCAGTATTTT
abundance: NA
v_gene: TRBV24-1
d_gene: TRBD2
j_gene: TRBJ2-3

CDR3aa: CASSPTGQGANSPLHF
CDR3nt: TGTGCCAGCTCACCCACGGGACAGGGGGCGAATTCACCCCTCCACTTT
abundance: NA
v_gene: TRBV18
d_gene: TRBD1
j_gene: TRBJ1-6

CDR3aa: CASSEYGGPIEQYF
CDR3nt: TGCGCCAGCAGTGAGTACGGGGGACCGATAGAGCAGTACTTC
abundance: NA
v_gene: TRBV10-1
d_gene: NA
j_gene: TRBJ2-7

CDR3aa: CASSTGTAEAFF
CDR3nt: TGCGCCAGCAGCACCGGGACAGCCGAAGCTTTCTTT
abundance: NA
v_gene: TRBV5-1
d_gene: TRBD1
j_gene: TRBJ1-1

CDR3aa: CASSGPRQVGRGYTF
CDR3nt: TGTGCCAGCAGCGGACCAAGACAGGTCGGCCGTGGCTACACCTTC
abundance: NA
v_gene: TRBV9
d_gene: NA
j_gene: TRBJ1-2

CDR3aa: CASSLSPKPQHF
CDR3nt: TGTGCCAGCAGTTTGAGTCCAAAACCCCAGCATTTT
abundance: NA
v_gene: TRBV12-3/TRBV12-4
d_gene: NA
j_gene: TRBJ1-5

CDR3aa: CASSFQGISTDTQYF
CDR3nt: TGCGCCAGCAGTTTTCAGGGGATTAGCACAGATACGCAGTATTTT
abundance: NA
v_gene: TRBV5-1
d_gene: NA
j_gene: TRBJ2-3

CDR3aa: CAWNPGNSWDEQFF
CDR3nt: TGTGCCTGGAATCCGGGAAACTCGTGGGATGAGCAGTTCTTC
abundance: NA
v_gene: TRBV30
d_gene: NA
j_gene: TRBJ2-1

CDR3aa: CASSRGGPLGDTQYF
CDR3nt: TGCGCCAGCAGCCGAGGCGGTCCATTGGGAGATACGCAGTATTTT
abundance: NA
v_gene: TRBV4-3
d_gene: NA
j_gene: TRBJ2-3

CDR3aa: CASSLGLVGDTQYF
CDR3nt: TGCGCCAGCAGCTTGGGACTAGTGGGAGATACGCAGTATTTT
abundance: NA
v_gene: TRBV5-1
d_gene: NA
j_gene: TRBJ2-3

CDR3aa: CAIQTGVEQYF
CDR3nt: TGTGCCATCCAGACAGGGGTTGAGCAGTACTTC
abundance: NA
v_gene: TRBV10-3
d_gene: TRBD1
j_gene: TRBJ2-7

CDR3aa: CASSEFQGRGYTF
CDR3nt: TGTGCCAGCAGCGAGTTCCAGGGAAGAGGCTACACCTTC
abundance: NA
v_gene: TRBV7-9
d_gene: NA
j_gene: TRBJ1-2

CDR3aa: CASSLGQGNDYGYTF
CDR3nt: TGCGCCAGCAGCTTGGGTCAGGGCAATGACTATGGCTACACCTTC
abundance: NA
v_gene: TRBV5-1
d_gene: NA
j_gene: TRBJ1-2

CDR3aa: CASTVTANYGYTF
CDR3nt: TGTGCCAGTACCGTAACAGCTAACTATGGCTACACCTTC
abundance: NA
v_gene: TRBV19
d_gene: NA
j_gene: TRBJ1-2

CDR3aa: CASSLETGVIDTQYF
CDR3nt: TGTGCCAGCAGCTTAGAGACAGGGGTAATAGATACGCAGTATTTT
abundance: NA
v_gene: TRBV7-9
d_gene: TRBD1
j_gene: TRBJ2-3

CDR3aa: CASSQDYLFTQYF
CDR3nt: TGCGCCAGCAGCCAAGATTACTTGTTTACGCAGTATTTT
abundance: NA
v_gene: TRBV4-1
d_gene: NA
j_gene: TRBJ2-3

CDR3aa: CASRLPQGPLKFF
CDR3nt: TGTGCCAGCAGATTGCCCCAGGGCCCTTTGAAGTTCTTC
abundance: NA
v_gene: TRBV5-8
d_gene: NA
j_gene: TRBJ2-1

CDR3aa: CASSLGGTNQPQHF
CDR3nt: TGCGCCAGCAGCTTGGGAGGGACAAACCAGCCCCAGCATTTT
abundance: NA
v_gene: TRBV5-1
d_gene: NA
j_gene: TRBJ1-5

CDR3aa: CASSLRGDTEAFF
CDR3nt: TGTGCCAGCAGCCTCCGCGGGGACACTGAAGCTTTCTTT
abundance: NA
v_gene: TRBV5-5
d_gene: NA
j_gene: TRBJ1-1